The 27 T cell receptor beta chains below all came from one sample that was sequenced in a study of CD8+CD57+ T cells in acquired aplastic anemia. Genomic DNA was employed as the template in profiling TCR beta VDJ and CDR3. Using its own MiXCR run on the reads, TCRdb lists one record per CDR3 protein. This sample has under 350,000 distinct CDR3 sequences, with 56% found just once. Flow cytometry had shown expanded CD8+CD57+ cells in the patients chosen for sequencing. Sequencing input: sorted CD4+, CD8+, or CD8+CD57+ T cells (not recorded which) from PBMCs. Every receptor here comes from a human donor with aplastic anemia.

The chain employs TRBV25-1 and TRBJ2-5; 12 nucleotides match TRBD2. This CDR3 region has 19 residues. CDR1 is MGHDK, CDR2 SYGVNS, per germline. Trimming cost V 1 base and J 3 bases; bases outside gene matches: 12. In nucleotides, the CDR3 is TGTGCCAGCAGTGAATGGAGACTAGCGGGAGTTAGCCACGAAGAGACCCAGTACTTC. Its protein product is CASSEWRLAGVSHEETQYF. Based on the CDR3 plus reference TRBV25-1 and TRBJ2-5, the full variable domain is EADIYQTPRYLVIGTGKKITLECSQTMGHDKMYWYQQDPGMELHLIHYSYGVNSTEKGDLSSESTVSRIRTEHFPLTLESARPSHTSQYLCASSEWRLAGVSHEETQYFGPGTRLLVL.

In regard to this clonotype: A much larger clone lies a single base off, so this may be a read error. V and J are TRBV7-8 and TRBJ2-5; D not certain. V was shortened by 8 bases and J by 2 bases, with 18 bases between the two germline ends. The CDR3 length is 15 residues. Per germline, CDR1 SGHVS and CDR2 FQNEAQ. CDR3 residues: CASGSARVQQETQYF. CDR3 sequence (DNA): TGTGCCAGCGGCTCAGCGCGTGTACAACAAGAGACCCAGTACTTC.

V is TRBV10-3 and J is TRBJ1-6, with D perhaps matching TRBD1 (6 bases). In germline, CDR1 is ENHRY, CDR2 SYGVKD. The CDR3 consists of 13 residues. Trimming pared 3 bases from V and 8 bases from J, leaving 8 bases between. The CDR3 here is CAISDRTDSPLHF. CDR3 bases: TGTGCCATCAGTGACCGGACAGATTCACCCCTCCACTTT.

The chain joins TRBV20-1 to TRBJ2-3, with 12 bases fitting TRBD2. V dropped 2 bases and J dropped 6; count of bases not matched to a gene: 9. Germline loops: CDR1 DFQATT, CDR2 SNEGSKA (reference sequence). CDR3 size: 16 residues. Written as DNA, the CDR3 is TGCAGTGCTAGAAGGGCTAGCGGGGGGGCGATGGATACGCAGTATTTT. Translating gives CSARRASGGAMDTQYF.

This clonotype was found many times. The chain employs TRBV5-6 and TRBJ2-5, with TRBD1 matching over 7 bases. The CDR3 runs to 16 residues. Germline CDR1 SGHDT, CDR2 YYEEEE. V was pared by 3 bases and J by 4 bases, with 12 bases of the junction left unmatched. CDR3 sequence (DNA): TGTGCCAGCAGCTACCCGACAGGGAGTGGGAGAGAGACCCAGTACTTC. Amino acid sequence: CASSYPTGSGRETQYF. The whole variable domain, remainder taken from reference TRBV5-6 and TRBJ2-5, is DAGVTQSPTHLIKTRGQQVTLRCSPKSGHDTVSWYQQALGQGPQFIFQYYEEEERQRGNFPDRFSGHQFPNYSSELNVNALLLGDSALYLCASSYPTGSGRETQYFGPGTRLLVL.

In this sample, this clonotype turned up many times. DNA of the CDR3: TGCAGTGCTACCCAAGGTATAGCGGGGGGAACCTACGAGCAGTACTTC. Translation: CSATQGIAGGTYEQYF. The rearrangement uses TRBV20-1 and TRBJ2-7; TRBD2 aligns across 10 bases. The CDR3 is made up of 16 amino acids. V shed 4 bases and J 2 bases; nucleotides not matched to a gene: 11. Germline values: CDR1 DFQATT, CDR2 SNEGSKA (reference sequence).

The chain employs TRBV12-3 or TRBV12-4 and TRBJ2-3; 9 nucleotides match TRBD2. The V and J ends lost 1 base and 1 base, in that order; junction bases with no gene match: 3. The CDR3 sequence is 16 residues long. In DNA, the CDR3 is TGTGCCAGCAGTTTAGGGCCTAGCGGGGGCACAGATACGCAGTATTTT. It codes for CASSLGPSGGTDTQYF.

The genes are TRBV7-8 and TRBJ2-5; no definite D call. The length of the CDR3 is 14 residues. Germline values: CDR1 SGHVS, CDR2 FQNEAQ. The V end was cut by 2 bases, the J end by 7 bases, with 14 bases between. The CDR3 DNA follows: TGTGCCAGCAGCTTAACGGAGTCAGTGAGGACCCAGTACTTC. It codes for CASSLTESVRTQYF.

The chain has TRBV12-5 and TRBJ1-2, with D unclear. The CDR3 consists of 12 residues. CDR1 and CDR2 from the germline V gene are LGHNT and FRNRAP. DNA of the CDR3: TGTGCCAGCAGTCCGGACCATGCTGGAAACACCTTC. It codes for CASSPDHAGNTF.

V gene TRBV7-2 combines with J gene TRBJ1-2; D ambiguous. This CDR3 contains 13 residues. V dropped 3 bases and J dropped 0 bases, with 5 bases sitting between them. Germline CDR1 SGHTA, CDR2 FQGNSA. CDR3 protein: CASSLWTNYGYTF. Written as DNA, the CDR3 is TGTGCCAGCAGCTTGTGGACTAACTATGGCTACACCTTC.

The chain is built from TRBV10-3 and TRBJ1-1; a weak D match, TRBD1 (6 bases). The V gene's germline CDR1 is ENHRY and CDR2 SYGVKD. The ends were cut back, 3 bases at V and 10 bases at J, with 33 bases in the middle. The CDR3 consists of 19 residues. The CDR3 here is CAISENRTIGLAGHRGAFF. In nucleotides, the CDR3 is TGTGCCATCAGTGAAAATAGAACGATTGGACTAGCGGGACACCGGGGAGCTTTCTTT.

The chain employs TRBV30 and TRBJ2-7; 7 bases fit TRBD1. The V gene's germline CDR1 is GTSNPN and CDR2 SVGIG (reference sequence). The length of the CDR3 is 13 residues. The V segment lost 0 bases and the J segment 6 bases; nucleotides outside the gene matches: 5. The CDR3: CAWSVGAGGEQYF. For the CDR3, the DNA is TGTGCCTGGAGTGTAGGGGCAGGGGGCGAGCAGTACTTC.

Comment on this clonotype: This may be a read error, as it is one base from a much larger clone. In this CDR3 the conserved last residue, phenylalanine or tryptophan, is missing, so a read error is likely. This sequence joins TRBV3-1 and TRBJ1-1; D not resolved. Germline CDR1 and CDR2: LGHDT and YNNKEL (reference sequence). CDR3 length: 14 residues. Deletions cut 3 bases from V and 1 base from J, with 9 bases between. CDR3 residues: CASSQRPGNTEAFL. CDR3 bases: TGTGCCAGCAGCCAGCGACCGGGGAACACTGAAGCTTTCCTT.

The chain has TRBV6-4 and TRBJ2-2; D remains ambiguous. In germline, CDR1 is MRHNA, CDR2 SNTAGT. This CDR3 has 12 amino acids. With 2 bases removed from V and 11 bases from J, the gap between germline ends came to 9 bases. The CDR3 DNA reads as TGTGCCAGCAGTGACAGGGTTGGTGAGCTGTTTTTT. It encodes CASSDRVGELFF.

This clonotype was seen ten or more times. The V and J genes are TRBV6-6 and TRBJ1-2; TRBD1 might be the D (6 bases). The CDR3 runs 13 residues. Germline V gene lookup returns CDR1 MNHNY and CDR2 SVGAGI (reference sequence). V was clipped by 6 bases and J by 3 bases, with 11 bases between them. The CDR3 region has the DNA TGTGCCAGCAGCCGCTCAGGGGACTATGGCTACACCTTC. It codes for CASSRSGDYGYTF.

This clonotype was counted ten times or more. The DNA for the CDR3 is TGTGCCAGCAGTGAATTAGCGGGAGGCCACGGGCAGTACTTC. Its protein is CASSELAGGHGQYF. V and J are TRBV6-1 and TRBJ2-7; 10 positions agree with TRBD2. The J segment lost 9 bases and the V segment lost 2 bases, leaving 7 bases of the junction unmatched. Germline CDR1 and CDR2: MNHNS and SASEGT. The CDR3 spans 14 residues.

This chain uses TRBV19 with TRBJ1-1; 9 positions match TRBD1. CDR1 LNHDA and CDR2 SQIVND come from the germline V gene (reference sequence). V was clipped by 10 bases and J by 1 base; unmatched bases: 4. The CDR3 totals 13 residues. The DNA of the CDR3 is TGTGCCACCCAGACAGGGGGGAACACTGAAGCTTTCTTT. Translating gives CATQTGGNTEAFF.

The rearrangement links TRBV7-8 to TRBJ2-1, with 10 nucleotides matching TRBD1. Germline CDR1 reads SGHVS; CDR2 reads FQNEAQ. V was pared by 7 bases and J by 7 bases, with 7 bases of the junction left unmatched. The CDR3 length is 14 residues. CDR3 coding DNA: TGTGCCAGCACCTACGGACAGGGGGGGAATGAGCAGTTCTTC. It codes for CASTYGQGGNEQFF. Full variable domain (missing parts from reference TRBV7-8 and TRBJ2-1): GAGVSQSPRYKVAKRGQDVALRCDPISGHVSLFWYQQALGQGPEFLTYFQNEAQLDKSGLPSDRFFAERPEGSVSTLKIQRTQQEDSAVYLCASTYGQGGNEQFFGPGTRLTVL.

This clonotype has at least ten counts. The V gene is TRBV6-5, the J gene TRBJ1-1; D is perhaps TRBD1 (5 bases). CDR3 length: 14 residues. Per germline, CDR1 MNHEY and CDR2 SVGAGI. V lost 6 bases to trimming and J lost 5 bases, with 16 bases between them. CDR3 sequence (DNA): TGTGCCAGCAGCCGAACGATGGGGCCTACTGAAGCTTTCTTT. This encodes CASSRTMGPTEAFF.

This clonotype was detected many times. V and J are TRBV4-1 and TRBJ1-6; 8 bases align to TRBD1. Germline CDR1 and CDR2: MGHRA and YSYEKL. Germline trimming cut 3 bases from V and 7 bases from J; bases unmatched to any gene: 5. The CDR3 covers 15 residues. The CDR3 region has the DNA TGCGCCAGCAGCCACCCGGGACAGGCCAATTCACCCCTCCACTTT. This encodes CASSHPGQANSPLHF.

The rearrangement uses TRBV19 and TRBJ1-1; D gene ambiguous. Germline V lookup: CDR1 LNHDA, CDR2 SQIVND (reference sequence). This CDR3 spans 14 amino acids. The germline V and J ends were trimmed by 5 bases and 1 base, with 11 bases remaining between them. The CDR3 region has the DNA TGTGCCAGTAGTGTTGGGATGGCGAACACTGAAGCTTTCTTT. This encodes CASSVGMANTEAFF.

There are many counts of this clonotype. The chain recombines TRBV27 with TRBJ2-5; 7 bases align to TRBD1. The CDR3 has 14 residues. CDR1 and CDR2 from the germline V gene are MNHEY and SMNVEV (reference sequence). The V gene end was trimmed by 3 bases and the J gene end by 1 base; junction bases not matched to a gene: 2. The CDR3 DNA reads TGTGCCAGCAGTTTCGGGACAGCCCAAGAGACCCAGTACTTC. It encodes CASSFGTAQETQYF.

The chain carries TRBV9 and TRBJ1-5; no definite D call. V lost 3 bases to trimming and J lost 0 bases, with 10 bases between them. This CDR3 spans 15 amino acids. CDR1 is SGDLS, CDR2 YYNGEE, per germline. CDR3 sequence (DNA): TGTGCCAGCAGCGAAGGGTTTTATAGCAATCAGCCCCAGCATTTT. This sequence encodes CASSEGFYSNQPQHF.

This clonotype showed up just a few times. Just one base apart from a much larger clone, this may be a read error. In this CDR3 the conserved last residue, phenylalanine or tryptophan, is missing, so a read error is likely. The chain uses TRBV6-5 and TRBJ1-2, with a possible D match to TRBD1 (6 bases). The CDR3 is made up of 16 amino acids. CDR1 is MNHEY, CDR2 SVGAGI, per germline. V was trimmed by 6 bases and J by 0 bases, leaving 17 bases between them. The CDR3 region is CASRPTRQAANYGYTL. Written as DNA, the CDR3 is TGTGCCAGCAGACCAACTAGACAGGCAGCTAACTATGGCTACACCCTC.

Many counts were recorded for this clonotype. V and J are TRBV6-1 and TRBJ2-1; 7 positions match TRBD1. The CDR3 loop spans 15 amino acids. J was trimmed by 3 bases and V by 4 bases; bases with no gene match: 6. Germline values: CDR1 MNHNS, CDR2 SASEGT. As DNA, the CDR3 is TGTGCCAGCAGTGTTGGGCGGACAGGCTACAATGAGCAGTTCTTC. The encoded protein is CASSVGRTGYNEQFF.

This chain links TRBV2 with TRBJ1-2; D unclear. CDR1 SNHLY and CDR2 FYNNEI come from the germline V gene. V shed 2 bases and J shed 8 bases, with 9 bases lying between them. The CDR3 has 12 residues. In nucleotides, the CDR3 is TGTGCCAGCAGTGAACTCTCGCGCGGCTACACCTTC. It is translated as CASSELSRGYTF.

This clonotype appeared a single time. A much larger clone is a single base away; this may be a read error. J is TRBJ1-1 and V is TRBV3-1; D perhaps matches TRBD1 (6 bases). Germline V CDR1 and CDR2: LGHDT, YNNKEL (reference sequence). This CDR3 region has 14 residues. The CDR3 region is CASSQWGLNTEDFF. The CDR3 nucleotides are TGTGCCAGCAGCCAATGGGGGCTGAACACTGAAGATTTCTTT.